Shown below are 28 T cell receptor beta chains from a single sample sequenced in a study of high-grade serous ovarian cancer treatment subgroups (dated by TCRdb to about 2021). Collection of tumor samples took place before definitive surgery or chemotherapy. Library preparation was by the immunoSEQ multiplex PCR assay. TCRdb carries this immuneACCESS record with in-frame sequences only. Its versions omit some clonotypes, under half of them owing to an unresolved V gene in the studies checked, with the rest unexplained. This sample gives 11,000 or so clones in total; 75% to 90% of them show up just once. The ten largest clones add up to under 8% of the sample. The sample taken for sequencing was tumor tissue. These receptors all stem from a human donor with high-grade serous ovarian cancer.

This clone was picked up a small number of times. V usage is TRBV30 and J usage is TRBJ2-3; D unclear. Germline V CDR1 and CDR2: GTSNPN, SVGIG (reference sequence). The CDR3 spans 12 residues. Trimming left V 0 bases short and J 6 bases short, with 7 bases between. CDR3 sequence (DNA): TGTGCCTGGAGTGTGGGCGTCGATACGCAGTATTTT. Protein sequence: CAWSVGVDTQYF. Variable domain in full (rest from reference TRBV30 and TRBJ2-3): SQTIHQWPATLVQPVGSPLSLECTVEGTSNPNLYWYRQAAGRGLQLLFYSVGIGQISSEVPQNLSASRPQDRQFILSSKKLLLSDSGFYLCAWSVGVDTQYFGPGTRLTVL.

This chain joins TRBV10-1 and TRBJ2-7; 7 nucleotides align to TRBD2. CDR1 is WNHNN and CDR2 is SYGVQD in the germline V gene (reference sequence). This CDR3 spans 15 amino acids. The trim removed 6 bases at V and 0 bases at J, leaving 8 bases unmatched. The CDR3 is CASRLAGGSSYEQYF. CDR3 nucleotides: TGCGCCAGCAGATTAGCGGGCGGGAGCTCCTACGAGCAGTACTTC.

The rearrangement uses TRBV7-9 and TRBJ2-2, with D perhaps TRBD1 (6 bases). V lost 4 bases to trimming and J lost 5 bases, with 11 bases between them. The germline V gene has CDR1 SEHNR and CDR2 FQNEAQ (reference sequence). This CDR3 has 14 residues. CDR3 sequence (DNA): TGTGCCAGCAGCTCGCAAACAGGGACCGGGGAGCTGTTTTTT. It codes for CASSSQTGTGELFF.

The chain has TRBV15 and TRBJ2-5, with 12 bases identical to TRBD2. V was clipped by 5 bases and J by 5 bases; unmatched bases: 6. The germline V gene has CDR1 LNHNV and CDR2 YYDKDF (reference sequence). The CDR3 spans 15 residues. CDR3 residues: CATSGTLAGGETQYF. As DNA, the CDR3 is TGTGCCACCAGCGGTACTCTAGCGGGAGGGGAGACCCAGTACTTC.

The J gene is TRBJ2-3, the V gene TRBV12-5; 10 nucleotides agree with TRBD2. V lost 7 bases, J lost 1 base, and 8 bases stayed unmatched. The CDR3 totals 16 residues. Per the germline V gene, CDR1 is LGHNT and CDR2 is FRNRAP. CDR3 residues: CASARTSGLRTDTQYF. The CDR3, as DNA: TGTGCTAGTGCTCGGACTAGCGGCCTACGCACAGATACGCAGTATTTT.

The chain's CDR3 is CASSPCRTGWCEQFF. CDR3 DNA sequence: TGTGCCAGCTCACCCTGTAGGACAGGGTGGTGTGAGCAGTTCTTC. The rearrangement links TRBV18 to TRBJ2-1, with 8 bases identical to TRBD1. Germline-derived CDR1 and CDR2 are KGHSH and LQKENI. The junction had 10 bases not matched to a gene; V was cut back by 3 bases and J by 9 bases. This CDR3 is 15 amino acids long.

The V and J genes are TRBV6-1 and TRBJ1-5; TRBD1 matches at 8 bases. Germline V gene sequence: CDR1 MNHNS, CDR2 SASEGT. This CDR3 has 14 amino acids. V dropped 2 bases and J dropped 10; count of bases not matched to a gene: 7. The CDR3 DNA reads TGTGCCAGCAGTGAACGGGACAGGTATTTACCCCAGCATTTT. The encoded protein is CASSERDRYLPQHF.

This chain connects TRBV10-2 to TRBJ2-2; D remains ambiguous. Trimming took 4 bases from V and 1 from J, leaving 7 bases between them. This CDR3 is 14 amino acids long. In germline, CDR1 is WSHSY, CDR2 SAAADI. The CDR3 sequence: CASSVRWNTGELFF. The DNA of the CDR3 is TGCGCCAGCAGTGTTCGCTGGAACACCGGGGAGCTGTTTTTT.

J is TRBJ1-4 and V is TRBV2, with D maybe TRBD1 (5 bases). CDR3 length equals 17 residues. Germline CDR1 is SNHLY and CDR2 is FYNNEI. The V gene lost 1 base and the J gene lost 3 bases, with 15 bases spanning the gap. The chain's CDR3 is CASSEVPPTAPNEKLFF. The CDR3 DNA follows: TGTGCCAGCAGTGAAGTGCCCCCGACAGCTCCTAATGAAAAACTGTTTTTT.

The rearrangement joins TRBV6-6 to TRBJ1-1, with D unresolved. V lost 2 bases and J 2 bases, leaving 9 bases between the germline ends. CDR1 and CDR2 (germline): MNHNY, SVGAGI (reference sequence). The CDR3 is 14 residues long. CDR3 nucleotides: TGTGCCAGCAGTTACGAACACCCAAACACTGAAGCTTTCTTT. Translated: CASSYEHPNTEAFF.

This clone was counted once. This chain connects TRBV2 to TRBJ2-7; no reliable D call. The germline V gene encodes CDR1 SNHLY and CDR2 FYNNEI. The CDR3 has 14 residues. Trimming cost V 4 bases and J 2 bases, with 12 bases left between them. CDR3 coding DNA: TGTGCCAGCAGTGTAAGTGTCGGAGCCTACGAGCAGTACTTC. Protein sequence: CASSVSVGAYEQYF.

This chain connects TRBV6-6 to TRBJ1-2, with a tentative D call TRBD1 (6 bases). Between the trimmed V and J ends, which lost 3 bases and 2 bases, there was a span of 13 bases. Germline assignment: CDR1 MNHNY and CDR2 SVGAGI (reference sequence). The CDR3 runs 15 residues. The CDR3 is CASSYSRQANYGYTF. The CDR3 bases are TGTGCCAGCAGTTATTCCCGACAGGCGAACTATGGCTACACCTTC.

The V and J genes are TRBV28 and TRBJ1-1; D gene uncertain. V lost 7 bases and J 0 bases, leaving 9 bases between the germline ends. The germline CDR1 and CDR2 sequences are MDHEN and SYDVKM. This CDR3 is 13 amino acids long. As DNA, the CDR3 is TGTGCCAGCACCGCGGGTCTGAACACTGAAGCTTTCTTT. Translating it yields CASTAGLNTEAFF.

The V call is TRBV6-4, the J call TRBJ2-7; 8 bases match TRBD2. Germline-derived CDR1 and CDR2 are MRHNA and SNTAGT. The junction had 7 bases not matched to a gene; V was cut back by 6 bases and J by 0 bases. The CDR3 contains 15 residues. The CDR3 nucleotides are TGTGCCAGCAGCCTTCCCAGCGGGAGCTCCTACGAGCAGTACTTC. Translated, it gives CASSLPSGSSYEQYF.

The CDR3 bases are TGCGCCAGCAGCTTCGGCGGATACCTCTCTGGAAACACCATATATTTT. This translates into CASSFGGYLSGNTIYF. The gene calls are TRBV5-1 and TRBJ1-3; no clear D gene. Trimming left V 2 bases short and J 0 bases short, with 12 bases between. Per the germline V gene, CDR1 is SGHRS and CDR2 is YFSETQ. This CDR3 comprises 16 residues.

This CDR3 reads CASRDSNNSPLHF. The CDR3 DNA sequence: TGTGCCAGCAGGGACAGTAATAATTCACCCCTCCACTTT. V is TRBV6-1 and J is TRBJ1-6; TRBD1 might be the D (6 bases). The CDR3 has 13 residues. Germline CDR1 and CDR2: MNHNS and SASEGT. V was clipped by 6 bases and J by 5 bases, with 8 bases between them.

This clone was detected a few times. The chain recombines TRBV5-1 with TRBJ2-1; 10 bases are shared with TRBD2. The CDR3 runs 15 residues. Germline V gene data show CDR1 as SGHRS and CDR2 as YFSETQ. J gave up 7 bases and V 0 bases, and 4 bases lay outside the gene matches. The CDR3 sequence: CASSLGPGLANEQFF. CDR3 DNA: TGCGCCAGCAGCTTGGGTCCGGGACTAGCGAATGAGCAGTTCTTC. Together with reference TRBV5-1 and TRBJ2-1, the CDR3 gives the full variable domain: KAGVTQTPRYLIKTRGQQVTLSCSPISGHRSVSWYQQTPGQGLQFLFEYFSETQRNKGNFPGRFSGRQFSNSRSEMNVSTLELGDSALYLCASSLGPGLANEQFFGPGTRLTVL.

This clone was seen just once. The chain has TRBV15 and TRBJ2-2; D possibly uses TRBD1 or TRBD2 (6 bases each). Trimming took off 1 base at V and 0 bases at J, with 12 bases between the two ends. This CDR3 region has 17 residues. The germline CDR1 and CDR2 sequences are LNHNV and YYDKDF (reference sequence). CDR3 amino acids: CATSRVRGASNTGELFF. DNA for the CDR3: TGTGCCACCAGCAGAGTTAGGGGGGCGTCGAACACCGGGGAGCTGTTTTTT.

A note on this clone: This same CDR3 is encoded by further DNA sequences in the sample. The gene calls are TRBV4-1 and TRBJ2-7; 7 positions agree with TRBD1. Looked up from germline, CDR1 is MGHRA and CDR2 is YSYEKL. V shed 4 bases and J 3 bases; nucleotides not matched to a gene: 9. CDR3 length: 15 residues. CDR3 loop: CASSPTSGTDYEQYF. CDR3 bases: TGCGCCAGCAGCCCAACCTCGGGGACAGACTACGAGCAGTACTTC.

V is TRBV29-1 and J is TRBJ1-1; the D gene is possibly TRBD1 (6 bases). The CDR3 totals 13 residues. V lost 6 bases and J lost 1, with 12 bases in between. Germline loops: CDR1 SQVTM, CDR2 ANQGSEA. The CDR3: CSVVTTGNTEAFF. The CDR3 coding sequence is TGCAGCGTCGTTACGACAGGGAACACTGAAGCTTTCTTT.

The J gene is TRBJ1-2, the V gene TRBV13; 8 nucleotides line up with TRBD1. CDR1 and CDR2 from the germline V gene are PRHDT and FYEKMQ (reference sequence). The CDR3 covers 13 residues. V was clipped by 4 bases and J by 8 bases; unmatched bases: 6. In nucleotides, the CDR3 is TGTGCCAGCAGCTCGAGACAGGGGAGCGGCTACACCTTC. Translation: CASSSRQGSGYTF.

This chain links TRBV6-1 with TRBJ1-3, with D unresolved. Germline CDR1 MNHNS, CDR2 SASEGT. V was shortened by 7 bases and J by 1 base, with 5 bases between the two germline ends. This CDR3 spans 12 amino acids. DNA for the CDR3: TGTGCCAGCATCTTGTCTGGAAACACCATATATTTT. This gives the protein CASILSGNTIYF.

V gene TRBV27 combines with J gene TRBJ1-2; D gene uncertain. Per the germline V gene, CDR1 is MNHEY and CDR2 is SMNVEV (reference sequence). Trimming stripped 7 bases from V and 7 bases from J, with 16 bases between. The length of the CDR3 is 13 residues. The CDR3 DNA sequence: TGTGCCAGCAAACTCAAGCGGTCGGGTGGCTACACCTTC. As protein: CASKLKRSGGYTF.

The gene calls are TRBV10-3 and TRBJ2-1, with 9 bases matching TRBD1. In germline, CDR1 is ENHRY, CDR2 SYGVKD. CDR3 length equals 14 residues. Trimming cost V 6 bases and J 5 bases; bases outside gene matches: 5. The CDR3 region is CAIRSDRGDNEQFF. CDR3 nucleotides: TGTGCCATCAGATCCGACAGGGGGGACAATGAGCAGTTCTTC.

This clone was recorded once. The chain recombines TRBV6-6 with TRBJ1-1; TRBD1 aligns across 9 bases. The trim removed 5 bases at V and 1 base at J, leaving 5 bases unmatched. Germline lookup yields CDR1 MNHNY and CDR2 SVGAGI (reference sequence). The CDR3 runs to 15 residues. The CDR3: CASSKEQGANTEAFF. The CDR3 coding sequence is TGTGCCAGCAGTAAAGAACAGGGGGCGAACACTGAAGCTTTCTTT.

This clone was observed once. The rearrangement joins TRBV7-2 to TRBJ1-6, with D possibly being TRBD1 (6 bases). The V gene's germline CDR1 is SGHTA and CDR2 FQGNSA. Trimming took off 5 bases at V and 8 bases at J, with 10 bases between the two ends. This CDR3 has 13 residues. The CDR3 is CASSQRGDSPLHF. Written as DNA, the CDR3 is TGTGCCAGCAGCCAGAGGGGGGATTCACCCCTCCACTTT.

This rearrangement joins TRBV2 to TRBJ1-5; TRBD1 might be the D (5 bases). CDR3 length equals 15 residues. V was cut by 4 bases and J by 2 bases, with 12 bases left in between. The V gene's germline CDR1 is SNHLY and CDR2 FYNNEI. For the CDR3, the DNA is TGTGCCAGCAGTGGGCAGGGAATCGGCAATCAGCCCCAGCATTTT. This translates into CASSGQGIGNQPQHF.

This chain uses TRBV5-1 with TRBJ2-5; D possibly corresponds to TRBD2 (5 bases). Trimming stripped 4 bases from V and 5 bases from J, with 12 bases between. The CDR3 is made up of 13 amino acids. CDR1 is SGHRS and CDR2 is YFSETQ in the germline V gene. CDR3 nucleotide sequence: TGCGCCAGCAGCCTTCGGACTTTGGAGACCCAGTACTTC. It is translated as CASSLRTLETQYF.